The clone carrying this T cell receptor beta chain has a handful of counts. Its antigen is unknown. This sample stems from a study of T cell repertoires in cytomegalovirus infection. Study details: Public signatures in TCR beta pointed to CMV infection and matching HLA type. The study, taken as a whole, reports: It was HLA-C-restricted CMV-specific TCR beta clonotypes that dominated the response ex vivo.

V was clipped by 5 bases and J by 2 bases, with 10 bases between them. The germline V gene has CDR1 MNHEY and CDR2 SVGEGT. The CDR3 length is 13 residues. TCRdb independently ran MiXCR on the reads; one entry per CDR3 protein. The sample holds 200,000 to 300,000 distinct CDR3 sequences; 9.1% are singletons and the top ten take approximately 16%. The J gene is TRBJ2-7, the V gene TRBV6-2 or TRBV6-3; a weak D match, TRBD1 (6 bases). This clonotype was obtained from a human donor in good health (CMV status not recorded). Some clones in this sample may be carry-over from other donors' samples. Material for sequencing was PBMCs. The CDR3 is CASSRAGAYEQYF. CDR3 in DNA: TGTGCCAGCAGTCGGGCAGGGGCCTACGAGCAGTACTTC.